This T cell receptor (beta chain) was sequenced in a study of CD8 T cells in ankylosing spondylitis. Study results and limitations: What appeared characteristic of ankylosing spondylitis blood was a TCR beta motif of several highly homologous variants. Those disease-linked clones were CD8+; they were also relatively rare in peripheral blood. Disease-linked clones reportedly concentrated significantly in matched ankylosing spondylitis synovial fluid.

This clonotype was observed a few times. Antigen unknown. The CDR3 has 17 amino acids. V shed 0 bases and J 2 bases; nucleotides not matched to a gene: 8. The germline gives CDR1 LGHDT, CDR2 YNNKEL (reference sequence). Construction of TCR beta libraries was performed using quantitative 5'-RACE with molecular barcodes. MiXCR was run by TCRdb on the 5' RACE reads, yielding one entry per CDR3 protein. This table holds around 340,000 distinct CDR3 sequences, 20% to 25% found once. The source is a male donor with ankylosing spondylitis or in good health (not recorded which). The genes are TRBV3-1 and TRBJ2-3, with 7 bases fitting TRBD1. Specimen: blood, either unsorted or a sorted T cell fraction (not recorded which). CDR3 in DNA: TGTGCCAGCAGCCAAGATAATTGGGACAGCTTCACAGATACGCAGTATTTT. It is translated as CASSQDNWDSFTDTQYF.